This T cell receptor (beta chain) was identified during a study of blood T cells in healthy people across ages. The V gene's germline CDR1 is MNHNS and CDR2 SASEGT. This CDR3 has 17 amino acids. A second PCR, run for roughly 7 to 11 cycles, used a sample-barcoded 5' primer plus a J-beta primer mix. MiXCR, run by TCRdb on the 5' RACE reads, gives a single entry per CDR3 protein. Among about a million distinct CDR3 sequences listed, approximately 50% were seen once. The rearrangement links TRBV6-1 to TRBJ2-5; D call uncertain. With the DNA end fitting TRBJ2-7 better, the J assignment may be wrong. The sample comprised blood. The clonotype comes from a woman aged 60 to 75 in good health. The CDR3 DNA sequence: TGTGCCAGCAGTGAATGGACCGTTGGGCGGAACCCCTACGAGCAGTACTTC. Its protein product is CASSEWTVGRNPYEQYF.